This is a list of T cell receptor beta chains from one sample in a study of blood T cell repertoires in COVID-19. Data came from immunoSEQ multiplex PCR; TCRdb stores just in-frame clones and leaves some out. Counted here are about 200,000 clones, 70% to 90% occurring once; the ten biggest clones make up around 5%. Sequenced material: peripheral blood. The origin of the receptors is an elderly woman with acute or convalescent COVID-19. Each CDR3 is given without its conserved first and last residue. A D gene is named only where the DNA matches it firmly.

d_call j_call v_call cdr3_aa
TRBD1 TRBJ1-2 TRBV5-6 ASSWRDSANYGYT
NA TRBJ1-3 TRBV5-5 ASSLGPGRGNTIY
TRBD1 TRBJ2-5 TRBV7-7 ASSPPGTGGIDQY
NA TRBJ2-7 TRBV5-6 ASSLLHEQY
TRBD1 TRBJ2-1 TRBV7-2 ASSKPPGQGVNEQF
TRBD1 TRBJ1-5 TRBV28 ASSLWGTGNQPQH
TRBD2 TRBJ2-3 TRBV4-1 ASSQVSGRSTQY
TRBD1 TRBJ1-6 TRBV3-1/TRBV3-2 ASSLTGGRNSPLH
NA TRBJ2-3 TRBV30 AWSVGGADTQY
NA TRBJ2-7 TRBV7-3 ASSPRATTSYEQY
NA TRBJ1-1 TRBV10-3 AIAPPEGTEAF
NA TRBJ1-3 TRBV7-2 ASSLVGPQDTIY
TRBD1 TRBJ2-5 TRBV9 ASSSSDREVGQY
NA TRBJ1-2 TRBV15 ATSRDIPINYGYT
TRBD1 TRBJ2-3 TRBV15 ATSRGGSRRGHGEDTQY
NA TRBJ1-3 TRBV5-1 ASSPSGASGNTIY
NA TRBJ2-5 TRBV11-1 ASSSRLIETQY
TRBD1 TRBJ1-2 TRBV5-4 ASSLKGQRIGYT
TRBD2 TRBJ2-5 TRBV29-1 SVVASGRGWETQY
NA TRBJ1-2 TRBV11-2 ASSLDGGGYGYT
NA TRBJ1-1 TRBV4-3 ASSQEGGTEAF
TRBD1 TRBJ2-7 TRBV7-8 ASSLGGTGTLYEQY
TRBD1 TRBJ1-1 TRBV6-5 ASSSDRGVMNTEAF
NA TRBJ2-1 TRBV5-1 ASSLEGQSTMVQF
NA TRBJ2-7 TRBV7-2 ASRPQGILVLEQY
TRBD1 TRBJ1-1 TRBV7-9 ASSSNPGQGTEAF
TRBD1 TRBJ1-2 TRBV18 ASSLFRDRFGGYT
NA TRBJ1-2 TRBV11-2 ASSSLYGYT
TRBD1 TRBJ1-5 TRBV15 ATSTLKRTGINQPQH
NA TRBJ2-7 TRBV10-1 ASSEFTGIYEQY
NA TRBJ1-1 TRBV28 ASSLTIETIAF
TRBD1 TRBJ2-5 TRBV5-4 ASSRDRVQETQY
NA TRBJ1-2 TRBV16 ASSRSRDGYT
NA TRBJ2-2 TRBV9 ASSVAFTGELF
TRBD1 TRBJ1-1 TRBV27 ASRRTGVAEAF
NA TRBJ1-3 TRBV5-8 ASSHLKTPYLSGNTIY
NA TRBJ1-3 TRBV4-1 ASSQEWRQHGNTIY
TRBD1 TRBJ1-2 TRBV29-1 SVPGTGGDPHYGYT
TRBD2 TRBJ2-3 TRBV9 ASSVDGGRSTDTQY
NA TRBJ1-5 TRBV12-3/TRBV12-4 ASSLQGNQPQH
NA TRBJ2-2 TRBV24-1 ATSDPGTLNTGELF
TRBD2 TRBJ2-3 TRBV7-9 ASIPGAGGVDTQY
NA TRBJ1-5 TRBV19 ASSIGRGGNQPQH
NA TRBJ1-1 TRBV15 ATSDRPNTEAF
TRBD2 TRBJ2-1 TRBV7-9 ASSPRFLAGGPRNNEQF
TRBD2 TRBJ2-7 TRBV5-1 ASSLGLAGGEQY
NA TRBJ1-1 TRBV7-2 ASSSSGQLLNTEAF
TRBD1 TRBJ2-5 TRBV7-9 ASSFGNRDRGMKTQY
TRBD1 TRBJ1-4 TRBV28 ATRTGIEKLF
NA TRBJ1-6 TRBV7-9 ASSFETGRAYNSPLH
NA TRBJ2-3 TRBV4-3 ASSQAISAGSTDTQY
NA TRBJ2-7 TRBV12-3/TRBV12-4 ASSSPPKHEQY
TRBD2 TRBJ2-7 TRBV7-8 ASSPLGGKTYEQY
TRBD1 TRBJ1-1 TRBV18 ASSPDRGVTEAF
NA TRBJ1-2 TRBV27 ASSLGQGYGYT
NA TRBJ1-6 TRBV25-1 ASSTLSPYSPLH
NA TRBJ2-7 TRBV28 ASSLLGSAPKEQY